The next 24 T cell receptor beta chains were all read from a single sample in a study of T cells in Graves' hyperthyroidism and ophthalmopathy. The investigators amplified TCR beta CDR3 regions from RNA transcripts. TCR CDR3 regions were first amplified by RT-PCR with HTBI primers. MiXCR, run by TCRdb on the multiplex PCR reads, gives a single entry per CDR3 protein. Seen here are around 440,000 distinct CDR3 sequences, less than 20% observed once, and the top ten hold around 7.7%. The specimen sequenced was blood. These receptors all come from a woman aged 18-29 years with Graves' hyperthyroidism.

The sample holds many counts of this clonotype. The V call is TRBV6-6, the J call TRBJ1-1, with D tentatively TRBD1 (5 bases). V was shortened by 2 bases and J by 7 bases, with 23 bases between the two germline ends. The CDR3 totals 17 residues. Germline CDR1 and CDR2: MNHNY and SVGAGI (reference sequence). The CDR3 is CASSYPGDTGGPVEAFF. As DNA, the CDR3 is TGTGCCAGCAGTTACCCCGGCGATACCGGGGGTCCGGTTGAAGCTTTCTTT.

This clonotype has at least ten counts. V usage is TRBV10-3 and J usage is TRBJ1-5, with unresolved D. CDR3 length: 13 amino acids. Looked up from germline, CDR1 is ENHRY and CDR2 is SYGVKD. V shed 2 bases and J shed 4 bases, with 6 bases lying between them. CDR3 nucleotides: TGTGCCATCAGTGAGCAGGCAAATCAGCCCCAGCATTTT. Protein: CAISEQANQPQHF.

The chain joins TRBV7-6 to TRBJ2-3; D is unclear. Germline V gene data show CDR1 as SGHVS and CDR2 as FNYEAQ. The CDR3 loop spans 12 amino acids. V was cut by 7 bases and J by 0 bases, with 5 bases left in between. The CDR3 nucleotides are TGTGCCAGCAACACTAGCACAGATACGCAGTATTTT. It encodes CASNTSTDTQYF.

The sample holds many counts of this clonotype. This rearrangement joins TRBV18 to TRBJ2-1; D unclear. This CDR3 is 12 amino acids long. With 5 bases removed from V and 6 bases from J, the gap between germline ends came to 8 bases. Germline-derived CDR1 and CDR2 are KGHSH and LQKENI. CDR3 amino acids: CASSAELNEQFF. For the CDR3, the DNA is TGTGCCAGCTCAGCAGAACTCAATGAGCAGTTCTTC.

There are a few counts of this clonotype. The chain joins TRBV6-1 to TRBJ2-6; perhaps TRBD2 as D (5 bases). V lost 8 bases and J 0 bases, leaving 17 bases between the germline ends. CDR1 MNHNS and CDR2 SASEGT come from the germline V gene. This CDR3 region has 17 residues. The CDR3 DNA is TGTGCCAGCCGGGAATCATGGGGATTCTCTGGGGCCAACGTCCTGACTTTC. Its protein product is CASRESWGFSGANVLTF.

This clonotype came up many times. This rearrangement joins TRBV7-6 to TRBJ2-2, with 10 bases lining up with TRBD1. Germline-derived CDR1 and CDR2 are SGHVS and FNYEAQ. V was clipped by 3 bases and J by 6 bases; unmatched bases: 4. The CDR3 runs 15 residues. DNA for the CDR3: TGTGCCAGCAGCTTCACCGGACAGGGGGCCGGGGAGCTGTTTTTT. It yields the protein CASSFTGQGAGELFF.

The chain has TRBV20-1 and TRBJ2-3, with TRBD1 matching 9 bases. Germline loops: CDR1 DFQATT, CDR2 SNEGSKA (reference sequence). This CDR3 has 16 amino acids. V was pared by 1 base and J by 0 bases, with 5 bases of the junction left unmatched. CDR3 sequence: CSARAGTGMSTDTQYF. CDR3 coding DNA: TGCAGTGCTAGAGCCGGGACAGGGATGAGCACAGATACGCAGTATTTT.

This clonotype was recorded many times. This sequence joins TRBV18 and TRBJ1-1; 9 nucleotides agree with TRBD1. The CDR3 is 16 residues long. Germline loops: CDR1 KGHSH, CDR2 LQKENI. Trimming at V came to 3 bases and at J to 3 bases, leaving 8 bases not matched to a gene. Here the CDR3 DNA reads TGTGCCAGCTCACCCCCCGGGACAGGGTTGTACACTGAAGCTTTCTTT. Translating gives CASSPPGTGLYTEAFF.

This clonotype was counted a few times. This sequence joins TRBV9 and TRBJ1-1; D unclear. Germline V CDR1 and CDR2: SGDLS, YYNGEE. Trimming stripped 0 bases from V and 6 bases from J, with 9 bases between. This CDR3 is built from 13 residues. The CDR3 spells CASSVGIAAEAFF. The CDR3 nucleotides are TGTGCCAGCAGCGTAGGAATCGCAGCTGAAGCTTTCTTT. Full variable domain (rest looked up from reference TRBV9 and TRBJ1-1): DSGVTQTPKHLITATGQRVTLRCSPRSGDLSVYWYQQSLDQGLQFLIQYYNGEERAKGNILERFSAQQFPDLHSELNLSSLELGDSALYFCASSVGIAAEAFFGQGTRLTVV.

This clonotype has at least ten counts. The CDR3 bases are TGTGCCAGCAGCTTTCGTTGGACAGGGGAACCCTTAGCAGGCGAGCAGTACTTC. Translating it yields CASSFRWTGEPLAGEQYF. This chain connects TRBV11-2 to TRBJ2-7, with TRBD1 identical over 9 bases. The J segment lost 6 bases and the V segment lost 3 bases, leaving 18 bases of the junction unmatched. The CDR3 extends over 18 amino acids. Germline loops: CDR1 SGHAT, CDR2 FQNNGV.

This chain links TRBV28 with TRBJ2-3; tentative D call: TRBD2 (6 bases). CDR1 and CDR2 (germline): MDHEN, SYDVKM. The CDR3 length is 12 residues. V gave up 3 bases and J gave up 12 bases, with 13 bases separating them. The CDR3 loop is CASSFSAGSQYF. For the CDR3, the DNA is TGTGCCAGCAGTTTCTCGGCGGGGTCTCAGTATTTT. The full variable domain, rest sourced from reference TRBV28 and TRBJ2-3, is DVKVTQSSRYLVKRTGEKVFLECVQDMDHENMFWYRQDPGLGLRLIYFSYDVKMKEKGDIPEGYSVSREKKERFSLILESASTNQTSMYLCASSFSAGSQYFGPGTRLTVL.

This clonotype has more than one count but fewer than ten. J is TRBJ2-1 and V is TRBV27, with D perhaps matching TRBD1 (7 bases). With 2 bases removed from V and 2 bases from J, the gap between germline ends came to 16 bases. The CDR3 is 17 residues long. The germline V gene encodes CDR1 MNHEY and CDR2 SMNVEV (reference sequence). The CDR3 sequence: CASSLSGAGGPYNEQFF. As DNA, the CDR3 is TGTGCCAGCAGTTTAAGTGGCGCAGGGGGGCCCTACAATGAGCAGTTCTTC.

The chain recombines TRBV9 with TRBJ2-5; TRBD2 is a possible D gene (5 bases). The CDR3 totals 15 residues. Trimming pared 0 bases from V and 2 bases from J, leaving 11 bases between. The germline gives CDR1 SGDLS, CDR2 YYNGEE. CDR3 amino acids: CASSVDAGKQETQYF. In DNA, the CDR3 is TGTGCCAGCAGCGTAGATGCCGGGAAACAAGAGACCCAGTACTTC.

This clonotype was detected many times. The rearrangement joins TRBV6-2 or TRBV6-3 to TRBJ1-4; D is possibly TRBD1 (5 bases). CDR3 length: 15 amino acids. Germline V lookup: CDR1 MNHEY, CDR2 SVGEGT. Trimming removed 4 bases from V and 2 bases from J, with 11 bases in between. This CDR3 is CASSFGAATNEKLFF. The CDR3 coding sequence is TGTGCCAGCAGTTTTGGGGCTGCGACTAATGAAAAACTGTTTTTT.

This clonotype was recorded a few times. The chain links TRBV19 to TRBJ2-3; D remains unclear. V lost 1 base and J lost 5, with 4 bases in between. The CDR3 runs to 12 residues. In germline, CDR1 is LNHDA, CDR2 SQIVND (reference sequence). In nucleotides, the CDR3 is TGTGCCAGTAGTATAGGGCAAGATACGCAGTATTTT. The encoded protein is CASSIGQDTQYF. The whole variable domain, remainder taken from reference TRBV19 and TRBJ2-3, is DGGITQSPKYLFRKEGQNVTLSCEQNLNHDAMYWYRQDPGQGLRLIYYSQIVNDFQKGDIAEGYSVSREKKESFPLTVTSAQKNPTAFYLCASSIGQDTQYFGPGTRLTVL.

This clonotype was seen many times. The chain joins TRBV11-2 to TRBJ1-2; D is ambiguous. The V end was cut by 3 bases, the J end by 6 bases, with 11 bases between. The CDR3 is made up of 13 amino acids. The germline CDR1 and CDR2 sequences are SGHAT and FQNNGV. CDR3 coding DNA: TGTGCCAGCAGCTTGCTCCGGGAAAATGGCTACACCTTC. It yields the protein CASSLLRENGYTF.

This clonotype has at least ten counts. The chain recombines TRBV6-2 or TRBV6-3 with TRBJ2-7; 8 bases match TRBD2. The junction had 8 bases not matched to a gene; V was cut back by 2 bases and J by 5 bases. The CDR3 loop spans 15 amino acids. Germline lookup yields CDR1 MNHEY and CDR2 SVGEGT. The DNA for the CDR3 is TGTGCCAGCAGTTACACCCTCCGGGAGGGCAACGAGCAGTACTTC. It codes for CASSYTLREGNEQYF.

This chain links TRBV6-5 with TRBJ1-4; no definite D call. The CDR3 spans 15 residues. Trimming shortened V by 0 bases and J by 7 bases, and 12 bases separated the two germline ends. The germline gives CDR1 MNHEY, CDR2 SVGAGI. CDR3 residues: CASSYSPLPGEKLFF. In nucleotides, the CDR3 is TGTGCCAGCAGTTACTCACCACTACCCGGTGAAAAACTGTTTTTT.

This clonotype was seen repeatedly, ten times or more. This chain joins TRBV2 and TRBJ2-5, with 10 nucleotides matching TRBD2. J was trimmed by 2 bases and V by 8 bases; bases with no gene match: 8. The CDR3 extends over 15 amino acids. Germline V gives CDR1 SNHLY, CDR2 FYNNEI. CDR3 sequence: CASGLAGGSQETQYF. The CDR3 DNA is TGTGCCAGCGGATTAGCGGGGGGTTCTCAAGAGACCCAGTACTTC.

This clonotype was counted ten times or more. This rearrangement joins TRBV4-1 to TRBJ1-6, with D possibly being TRBD1 (5 bases). Deletions cut 0 bases from V and 7 bases from J, with 16 bases between. There are 17 residues in the CDR3. Germline V lookup: CDR1 MGHRA, CDR2 YSYEKL. The CDR3 is CASSQEIPFGGNSPLHF. CDR3 DNA sequence: TGCGCCAGCAGCCAAGAAATTCCCTTTGGGGGGAATTCACCCCTCCACTTT.

The chain has TRBV12-3 or TRBV12-4 and TRBJ1-2, with D hard to call. CDR3 size: 15 residues. The V gene lost 1 base and the J gene lost 2 bases, with 11 bases spanning the gap. CDR3 residues: CASSLGEPGNYGYTF. The CDR3 DNA reads TGTGCCAGCAGTTTAGGAGAACCCGGGAACTATGGCTACACCTTC.

The table lists this clonotype with a few counts. A single base separates this from a much larger clone, so it may be a read error. The rearrangement joins TRBV7-3 to TRBJ2-5; 10 bases map to TRBD2. Losses at the gene ends were 2 bases for V and 7 bases for J; bases not matched to a gene: 16. This CDR3 region has 18 residues. In germline, CDR1 is SGHTA, CDR2 FQGTGA. This CDR3 reads CASSLEREGSHGGGTQYF. The CDR3 nucleotides are TGTGCCAGCAGCTTAGAGCGGGAGGGCTCACATGGTGGAGGGACCCAGTACTTC.

This chain joins TRBV12-3 or TRBV12-4 and TRBJ1-5; D possibly corresponds to TRBD1 (6 bases). V was pared by 7 bases and J by 4 bases, with 11 bases between. The CDR3 spans 13 residues. The CDR3 sequence: CASTEGVNQPQHF. Here the CDR3 DNA reads TGTGCCAGCACGGAGGGGGTGAATCAGCCCCAGCATTTT.

This clonotype occurred many times. The genes are TRBV4-1 and TRBJ1-1; no clear D gene. In germline, CDR1 is MGHRA, CDR2 YSYEKL. The CDR3 covers 14 residues. V was pared by 1 base and J by 1 base, with 7 bases between. The CDR3 sequence: CASSQGRANTEAFF. Here the CDR3 DNA reads TGCGCCAGCAGCCAAGGGCGGGCGAACACTGAAGCTTTCTTT.